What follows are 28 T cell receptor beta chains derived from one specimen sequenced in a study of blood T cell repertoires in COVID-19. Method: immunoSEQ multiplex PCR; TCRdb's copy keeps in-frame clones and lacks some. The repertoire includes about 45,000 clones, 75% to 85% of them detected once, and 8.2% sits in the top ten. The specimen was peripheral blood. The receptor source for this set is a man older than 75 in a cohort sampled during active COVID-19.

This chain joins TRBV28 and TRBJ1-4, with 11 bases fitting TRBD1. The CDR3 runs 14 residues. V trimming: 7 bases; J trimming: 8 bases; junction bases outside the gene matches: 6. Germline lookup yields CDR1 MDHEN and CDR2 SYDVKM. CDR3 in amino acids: CASKSGTGGEKLFF. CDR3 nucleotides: TGTGCCAGCAAATCCGGGACAGGGGGGGAAAAACTGTTTTTT.

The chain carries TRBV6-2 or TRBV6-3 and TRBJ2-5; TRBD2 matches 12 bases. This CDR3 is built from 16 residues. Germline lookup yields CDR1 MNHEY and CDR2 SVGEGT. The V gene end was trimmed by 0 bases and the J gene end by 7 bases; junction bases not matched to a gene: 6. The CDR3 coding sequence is TGTGCCAGCAGTTACTCTGGACTAGCGGGGTCCGTGACCCAGTACTTC. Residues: CASSYSGLAGSVTQYF.

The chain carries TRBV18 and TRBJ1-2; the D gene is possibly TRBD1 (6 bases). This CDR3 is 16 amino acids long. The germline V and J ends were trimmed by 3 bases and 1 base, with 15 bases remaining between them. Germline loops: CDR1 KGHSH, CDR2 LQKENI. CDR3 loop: CASSPSDSLLNYGYTF. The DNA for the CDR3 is TGTGCCAGCTCACCCTCGGACAGCTTACTTAACTATGGCTACACCTTC.

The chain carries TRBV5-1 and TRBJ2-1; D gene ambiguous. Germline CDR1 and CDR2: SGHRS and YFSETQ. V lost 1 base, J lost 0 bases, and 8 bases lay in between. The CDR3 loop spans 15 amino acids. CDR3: CASSLISSSYNEQFF. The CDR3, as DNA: TGCGCCAGCAGCTTGATAAGTAGCTCCTACAATGAGCAGTTCTTC.

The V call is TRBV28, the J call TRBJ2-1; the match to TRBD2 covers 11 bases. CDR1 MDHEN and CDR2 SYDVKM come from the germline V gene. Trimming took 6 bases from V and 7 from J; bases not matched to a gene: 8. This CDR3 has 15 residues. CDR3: CASRQTSGNGNEQFF. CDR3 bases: TGTGCCAGCAGACAGACTAGCGGGAATGGGAATGAGCAGTTCTTC.

The CDR3 spells CAISRDTLQETQYF. CDR3 nucleotides: TGTGCCATCTCCCGGGACACCCTCCAAGAGACCCAGTACTTC. The J gene is TRBJ2-5, the V gene TRBV10-3; D may be TRBD1 (6 bases). Trimming stripped 8 bases from V and 1 base from J, with 14 bases between. Germline V gene data show CDR1 as ENHRY and CDR2 as SYGVKD. The CDR3 spans 14 residues.

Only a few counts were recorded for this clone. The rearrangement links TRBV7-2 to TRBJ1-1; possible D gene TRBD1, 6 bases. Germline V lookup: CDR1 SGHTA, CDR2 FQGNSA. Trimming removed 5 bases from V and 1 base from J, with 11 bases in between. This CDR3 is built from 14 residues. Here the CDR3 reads CASSPRGQNTEAFF. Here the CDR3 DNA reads TGTGCCAGCAGCCCCAGGGGCCAGAACACTGAAGCTTTCTTT.

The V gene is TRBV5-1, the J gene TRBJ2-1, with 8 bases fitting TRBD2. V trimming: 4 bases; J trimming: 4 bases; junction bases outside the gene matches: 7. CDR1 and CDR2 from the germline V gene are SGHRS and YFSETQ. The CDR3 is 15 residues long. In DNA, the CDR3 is TGCGCCAGCAGCATAATCCCGGGGGGGTACAATGAGCAGTTCTTC. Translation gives CASSIIPGGYNEQFF.

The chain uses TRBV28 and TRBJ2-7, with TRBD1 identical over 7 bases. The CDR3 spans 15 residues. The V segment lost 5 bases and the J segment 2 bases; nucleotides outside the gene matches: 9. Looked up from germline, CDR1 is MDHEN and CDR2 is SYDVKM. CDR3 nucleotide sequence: TGTGCCAGCAGTCAAGGGGCAGGGGGTACCTACGAGCAGTACTTC. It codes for CASSQGAGGTYEQYF.

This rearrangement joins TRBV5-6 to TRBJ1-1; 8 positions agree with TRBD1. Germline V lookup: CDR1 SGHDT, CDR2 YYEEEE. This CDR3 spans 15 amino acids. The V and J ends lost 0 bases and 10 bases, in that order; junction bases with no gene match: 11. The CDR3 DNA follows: TGTGCCAGCAGCTTGGGGACAGGGCCCCGTTGGGGAGCTTTCTTT. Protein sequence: CASSLGTGPRWGAFF.

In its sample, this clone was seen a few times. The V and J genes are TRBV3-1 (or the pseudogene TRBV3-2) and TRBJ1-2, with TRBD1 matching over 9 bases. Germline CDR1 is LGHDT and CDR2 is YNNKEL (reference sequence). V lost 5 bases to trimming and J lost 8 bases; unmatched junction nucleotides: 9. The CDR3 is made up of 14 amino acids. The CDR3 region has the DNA TGTGCCAGCAGCGATTCCTGGACAGGGGACGGCTACACCTTC. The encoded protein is CASSDSWTGDGYTF.

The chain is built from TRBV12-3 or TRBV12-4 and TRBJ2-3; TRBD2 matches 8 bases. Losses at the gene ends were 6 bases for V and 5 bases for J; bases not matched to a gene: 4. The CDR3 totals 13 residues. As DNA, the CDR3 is TGTGCCAGCAGCTCCCGGGGGGGAGATACGCAGTATTTT. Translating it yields CASSSRGGDTQYF.

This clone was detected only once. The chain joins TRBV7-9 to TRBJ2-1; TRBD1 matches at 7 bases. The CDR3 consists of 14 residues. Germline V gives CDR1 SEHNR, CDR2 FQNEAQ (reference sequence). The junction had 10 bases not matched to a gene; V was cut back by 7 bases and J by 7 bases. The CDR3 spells CASTKRGQRNEQFF. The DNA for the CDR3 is TGTGCCAGCACTAAAAGGGGGCAAAGAAATGAGCAGTTCTTC.

Written as DNA, the CDR3 is TGCGCCAGCAGCCAAACTTTCGGGACAGGGGGAAATCAGCCCCAGCATTTT. Protein: CASSQTFGTGGNQPQHF. The V and J genes are TRBV4-1 and TRBJ1-5; the match to TRBD1 covers 11 bases. This CDR3 spans 17 amino acids. CDR1 and CDR2 from the germline V gene are MGHRA and YSYEKL. The V segment lost 2 bases and the J segment 4 bases; nucleotides outside the gene matches: 7.

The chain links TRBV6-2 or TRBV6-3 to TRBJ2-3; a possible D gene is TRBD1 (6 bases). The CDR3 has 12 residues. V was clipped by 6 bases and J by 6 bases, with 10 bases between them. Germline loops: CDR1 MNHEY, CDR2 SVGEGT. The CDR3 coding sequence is TGTGCCAGCAGCAACGACAGGGATACGCAGTATTTT. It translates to CASSNDRDTQYF.

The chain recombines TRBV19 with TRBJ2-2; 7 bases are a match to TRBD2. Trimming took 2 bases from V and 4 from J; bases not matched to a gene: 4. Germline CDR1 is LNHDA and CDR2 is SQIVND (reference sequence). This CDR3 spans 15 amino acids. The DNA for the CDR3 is TGTGCCAGTAGTATAAGTGGGAGGGTCACCGGGGAGCTGTTTTTT. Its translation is CASSISGRVTGELFF.

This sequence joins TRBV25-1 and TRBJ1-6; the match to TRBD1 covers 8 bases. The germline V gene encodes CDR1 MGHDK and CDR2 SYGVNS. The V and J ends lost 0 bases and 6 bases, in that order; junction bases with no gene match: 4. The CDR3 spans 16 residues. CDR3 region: CASSEYQGASNSPLHF. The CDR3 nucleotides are TGTGCCAGCAGTGAATACCAGGGGGCTTCTAATTCACCCCTCCACTTT.

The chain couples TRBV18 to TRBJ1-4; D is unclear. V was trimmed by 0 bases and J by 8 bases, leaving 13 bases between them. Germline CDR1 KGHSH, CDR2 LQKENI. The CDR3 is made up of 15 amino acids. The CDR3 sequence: CASSPPSRQVEKLFF. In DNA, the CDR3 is TGTGCCAGCTCACCACCCAGCCGCCAGGTCGAAAAACTGTTTTTT.

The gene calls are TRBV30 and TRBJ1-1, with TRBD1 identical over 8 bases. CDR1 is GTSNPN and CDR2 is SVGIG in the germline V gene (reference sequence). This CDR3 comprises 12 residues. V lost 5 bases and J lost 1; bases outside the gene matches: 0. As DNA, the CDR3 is TGTGCCTGGGACAGGGGGAACACTGAAGCTTTCTTT. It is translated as CAWDRGNTEAFF.

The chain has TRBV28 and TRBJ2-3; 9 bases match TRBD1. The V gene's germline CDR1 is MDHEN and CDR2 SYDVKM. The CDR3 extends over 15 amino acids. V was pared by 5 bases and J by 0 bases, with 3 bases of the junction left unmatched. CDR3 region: CASSTTGGSTDTQYF. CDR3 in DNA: TGTGCCAGCAGTACAACAGGGGGCAGCACAGATACGCAGTATTTT.

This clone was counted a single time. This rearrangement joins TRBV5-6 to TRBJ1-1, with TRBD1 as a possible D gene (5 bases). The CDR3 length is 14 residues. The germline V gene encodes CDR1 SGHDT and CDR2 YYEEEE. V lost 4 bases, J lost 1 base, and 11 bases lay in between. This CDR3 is CASSAAGGNTEAFF. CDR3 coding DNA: TGTGCCAGCAGCGCGGCCGGGGGGAACACTGAAGCTTTCTTT.

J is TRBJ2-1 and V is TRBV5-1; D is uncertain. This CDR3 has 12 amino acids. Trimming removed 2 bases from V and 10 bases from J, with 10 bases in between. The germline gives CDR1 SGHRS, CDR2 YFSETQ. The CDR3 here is CASSLGVREQFF. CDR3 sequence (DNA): TGCGCCAGCAGCTTAGGAGTTCGCGAGCAGTTCTTC.

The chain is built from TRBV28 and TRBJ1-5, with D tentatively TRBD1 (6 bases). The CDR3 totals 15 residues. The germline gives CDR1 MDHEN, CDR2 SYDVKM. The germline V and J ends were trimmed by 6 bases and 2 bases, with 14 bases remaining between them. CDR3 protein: CASSPVRTGNQPQHF. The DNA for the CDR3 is TGTGCCAGCAGCCCAGTCAGGACAGGCAATCAGCCCCAGCATTTT.

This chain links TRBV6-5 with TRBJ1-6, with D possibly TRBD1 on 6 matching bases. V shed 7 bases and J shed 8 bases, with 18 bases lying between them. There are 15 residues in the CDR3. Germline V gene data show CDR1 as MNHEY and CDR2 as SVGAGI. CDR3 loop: CASTATGHGDSPLHF. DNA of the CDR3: TGTGCCAGCACTGCTACGGGACACGGAGATTCACCCCTCCACTTT.

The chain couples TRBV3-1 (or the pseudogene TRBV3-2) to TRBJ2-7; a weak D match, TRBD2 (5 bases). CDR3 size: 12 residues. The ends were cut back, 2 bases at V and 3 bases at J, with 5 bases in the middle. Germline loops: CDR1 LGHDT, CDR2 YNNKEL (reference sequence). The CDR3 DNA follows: TGTGCCAGCAGCCAACGGGACTACGAGCAGTACTTC. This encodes CASSQRDYEQYF.

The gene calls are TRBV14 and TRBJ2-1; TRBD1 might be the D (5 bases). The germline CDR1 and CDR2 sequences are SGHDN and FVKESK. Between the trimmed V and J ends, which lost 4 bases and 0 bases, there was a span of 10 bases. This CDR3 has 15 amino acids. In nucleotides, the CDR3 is TGTGCCAGCAGCCGCGACAGATTCTCCTACAATGAGCAGTTCTTC. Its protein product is CASSRDRFSYNEQFF.

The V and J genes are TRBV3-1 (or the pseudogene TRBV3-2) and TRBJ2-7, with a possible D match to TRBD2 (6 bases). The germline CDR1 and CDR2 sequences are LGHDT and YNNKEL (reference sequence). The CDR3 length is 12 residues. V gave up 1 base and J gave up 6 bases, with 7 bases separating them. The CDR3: CASSQVGGEQYF. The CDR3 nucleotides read TGTGCCAGCAGCCAAGTGGGGGGCGAGCAGTACTTC.

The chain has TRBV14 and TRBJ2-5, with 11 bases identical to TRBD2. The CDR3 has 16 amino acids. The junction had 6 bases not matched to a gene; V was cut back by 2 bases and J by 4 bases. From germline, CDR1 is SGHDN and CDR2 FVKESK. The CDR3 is CASSQTRLAGRETQYF. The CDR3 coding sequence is TGTGCCAGCAGCCAAACGCGACTAGCGGGACGAGAGACCCAGTACTTC.